This T cell receptor (beta chain) was profiled in a study of PD-1 blockade in mismatch repair-deficient tumors. Looking at the study overall: All were previously treated, progressing patients with approximately 12 mismatch repair-deficient cancer types. Findings and caveats of the study: Tumor-resident clones, often absent from pretreatment blood, expanded after pembrolizumab and then contracted.

Assay used: immunoSEQ multiplex PCR; TCRdb lists only in-frame clones, some missing. The data show around 100,000 clones, roughly 80% seen once. TCRs were sequenced from three patients responding to pembrolizumab. Germline V gene lookup returns CDR1 LNHDA and CDR2 SQIVND (reference sequence). The J segment lost 6 bases and the V segment lost 6 bases, leaving 6 bases of the junction unmatched. This CDR3 comprises 14 residues. For this clone: Its antigen is unidentified.

The clonotype comes from an adult with mismatch repair-deficient cancer. Sequenced material: peripheral blood, taken around 60 weeks after starting pembrolizumab. This chain connects TRBV19 to TRBJ2-2, with 8 bases aligning to TRBD2. Here the CDR3 reads CASRGLARAGELFF. DNA for the CDR3: TGTGCCAGTAGAGGACTAGCCCGAGCCGGGGAGCTGTTTTTT.